The sequence of this T cell receptor beta chain was determined in a study of vaccination and CD4 T cells after COVID-19. The germline V gene has CDR1 LGHDT and CDR2 YNNKEL (reference sequence). The CDR3 is 14 amino acids. The germline V and J ends were trimmed by 1 base and 0 bases, with 4 bases remaining between them. Remarks on this clonotype: As yet, its antigen is unknown.

Treatment of the sample: roughly 11-day PBMC culture with coronavirus spike peptide pools or control peptides (ViraFEST assay). Ahead of the COVID-19 pandemic (2011-2018), the CD4+ T cells of the unexposed donor were collected. Scientists ran DNA taken from cultured CD4+ T cells through the Oncomine TCR Beta short-read assay for sequencing. TCRdb independently ran MiXCR on the PCR reads; one entry per CDR3 protein. The sample lists around 2,000 distinct CDR3 sequences; about a sixth were seen once. The sequence was collected from a human donor in good health. V gene TRBV3-1 combines with J gene TRBJ1-5; D gene uncertain. Source material: CD4+ T cells from blood, cultured in vitro. As DNA, the CDR3 is TGTGCCAGCAGCCAAGGGGGTAGCAATCAGCCCCAGCATTTT. It specifies CASSQGGSNQPQHF.